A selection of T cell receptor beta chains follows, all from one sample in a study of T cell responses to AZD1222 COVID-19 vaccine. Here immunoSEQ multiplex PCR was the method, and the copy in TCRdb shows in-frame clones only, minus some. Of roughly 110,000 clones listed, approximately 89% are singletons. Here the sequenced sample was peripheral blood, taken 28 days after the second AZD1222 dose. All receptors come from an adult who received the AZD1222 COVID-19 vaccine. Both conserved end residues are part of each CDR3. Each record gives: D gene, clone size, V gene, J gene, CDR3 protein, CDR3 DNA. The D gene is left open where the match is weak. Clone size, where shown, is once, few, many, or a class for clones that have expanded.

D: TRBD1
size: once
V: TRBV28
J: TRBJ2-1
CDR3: CASSLFGTGSYNEQFF
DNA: TGTGCCAGCAGTTTATTTGGGACAGGGTCCTACAATGAGCAGTTCTTC

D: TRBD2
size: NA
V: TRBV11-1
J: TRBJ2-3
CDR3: CASSLASGGADTQYF
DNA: TGTGCCAGCAGCTTAGCTAGCGGGGGGGCAGATACGCAGTATTTT

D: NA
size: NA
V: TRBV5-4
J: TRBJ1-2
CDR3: CASSQDGLDGYTF
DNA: TGTGCCAGCAGCCAGGACGGACTGGATGGCTACACCTTC

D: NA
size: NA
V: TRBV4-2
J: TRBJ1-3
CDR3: CASSPNQYASGNTIYF
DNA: TGTGCCAGCAGCCCAAACCAATACGCCTCTGGAAACACCATATATTTT

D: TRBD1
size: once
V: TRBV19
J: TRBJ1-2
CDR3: CASSRQTGSIGYTF
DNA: TGTGCCAGTAGTAGACAGACAGGGTCTATTGGCTACACCTTC

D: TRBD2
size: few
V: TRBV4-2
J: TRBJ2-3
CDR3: CASSPVAGTGDTQYF
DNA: TGTGCCAGCAGCCCAGTAGCGGGGACGGGGGATACGCAGTATTTT

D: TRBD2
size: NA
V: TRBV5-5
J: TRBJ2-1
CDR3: CASSLAPGGGEQFF
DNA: TGTGCCAGCAGCTTGGCCCCGGGGGGTGGGGAGCAGTTCTTC

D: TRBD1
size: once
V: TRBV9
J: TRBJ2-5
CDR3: CASSVPITGGNGEETQYF
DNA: TGTGCCAGCAGCGTACCCATTACAGGGGGCAATGGGGAAGAGACCCAGTACTTC

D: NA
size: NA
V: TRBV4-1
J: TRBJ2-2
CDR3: CASSQDHGGTGELFF
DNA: TGCGCCAGCAGCCAAGATCACGGGGGCACCGGGGAGCTGTTTTTT

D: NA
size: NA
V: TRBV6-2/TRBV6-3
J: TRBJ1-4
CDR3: CASSYYNRDSGKLFF
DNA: TGTGCCAGCAGTTACTACAACCGGGACTCTGGAAAACTGTTTTTT

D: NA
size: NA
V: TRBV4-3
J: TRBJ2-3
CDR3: CASSQEGPSGLLGHTDTQYF
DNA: TGCGCCAGCAGCCAAGAGGGCCCCTCGGGACTTCTGGGCCACACAGATACGCAGTATTTT

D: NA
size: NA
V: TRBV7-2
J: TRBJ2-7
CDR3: CASSLIDMGSEQYF
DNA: TGTGCCAGCAGCCTCATCGATATGGGGAGCGAGCAGTACTTC

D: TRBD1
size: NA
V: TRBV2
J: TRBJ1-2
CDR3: CASSRQGPNYGYTF
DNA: TGTGCCAGCAGTAGACAGGGACCTAACTATGGCTACACCTTC

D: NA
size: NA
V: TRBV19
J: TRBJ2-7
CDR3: CASSDSYEQYF
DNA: TGTGCCAGTTCGGACAGCTACGAGCAGTACTTC

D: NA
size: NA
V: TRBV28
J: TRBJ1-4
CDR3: CASNRDFATNEKLFF
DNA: TGTGCCAGCAACAGGGACTTCGCAACTAATGAAAAACTGTTTTTT

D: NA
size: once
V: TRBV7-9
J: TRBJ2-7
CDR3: CASSFTSNYEQYF
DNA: TGTGCCAGCAGCTTCACTAGCAACTACGAGCAGTACTTC

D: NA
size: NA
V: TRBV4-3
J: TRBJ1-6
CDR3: CASSQHKDSPLHF
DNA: TGCGCCAGCAGCCAGCACAAGGACTCACCCCTCCACTTT

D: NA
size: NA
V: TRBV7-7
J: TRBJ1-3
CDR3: CASSFPGGYSGNTIYF
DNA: TGTGCTAGCAGCTTTCCGGGTGGATACTCTGGAAACACCATATATTTT

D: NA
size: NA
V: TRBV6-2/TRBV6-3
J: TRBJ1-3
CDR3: CASSSGPRNTIYF
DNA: TGTGCCAGCAGCTCTGGGCCCCGGAACACCATATATTTT

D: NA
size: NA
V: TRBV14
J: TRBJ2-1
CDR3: CASSQVSGYNEQFF
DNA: TGTGCCAGCAGCCAAGTCTCAGGTTACAATGAGCAGTTCTTC

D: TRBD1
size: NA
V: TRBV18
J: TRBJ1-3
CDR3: CATREGQGNTIYF
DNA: TGTGCCACCCGCGAGGGACAGGGAAACACCATATATTTT

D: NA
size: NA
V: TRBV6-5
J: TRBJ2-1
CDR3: CASRPRTANNEQFF
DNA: TGTGCCAGCAGGCCGAGGACAGCAAACAATGAGCAGTTCTTC

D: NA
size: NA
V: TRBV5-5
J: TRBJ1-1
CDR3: CASSFWDENTEAFF
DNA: TGTGCCAGCAGCTTTTGGGACGAGAACACTGAAGCTTTCTTT

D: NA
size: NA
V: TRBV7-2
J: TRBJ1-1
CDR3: CASSLVRGTEAFF
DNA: TGTGCCAGCAGCTTAGTTCGAGGGACTGAAGCTTTCTTT

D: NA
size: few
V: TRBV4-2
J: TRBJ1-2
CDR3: CASSQDRQGSNYGYTF
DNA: TGTGCCAGCAGCCAAGATCGGCAAGGGAGTAACTATGGCTACACCTTC

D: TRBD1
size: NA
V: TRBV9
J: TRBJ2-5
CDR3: CASSEGAATYQETQYF
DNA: TGTGCCAGCAGCGAGGGGGCAGCCACGTACCAAGAGACCCAGTACTTC

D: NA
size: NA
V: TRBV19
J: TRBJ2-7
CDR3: CASSMTSREQYF
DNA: TGTGCCAGTAGTATGACTTCGCGTGAGCAGTACTTC

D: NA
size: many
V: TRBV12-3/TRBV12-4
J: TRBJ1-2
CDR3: CASSLAPSYGYTF
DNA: TGTGCCAGCAGTTTAGCGCCCAGTTATGGCTACACCTTC

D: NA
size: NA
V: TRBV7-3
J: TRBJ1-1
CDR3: CASSLSPLGTEAFF
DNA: TGTGCCAGCAGCTTAAGTCCCCTGGGGACTGAAGCTTTCTTT

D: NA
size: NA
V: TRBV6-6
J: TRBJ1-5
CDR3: CASSPSQGKEGGNQPQHF
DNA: TGTGCCAGCAGTCCTAGCCAGGGGAAGGAGGGAGGCAATCAGCCCCAGCATTTT

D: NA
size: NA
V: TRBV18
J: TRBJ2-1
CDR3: CASSPPNTAFMANEQFF
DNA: TGTGCCAGCTCACCACCGAACACGGCCTTTATGGCCAATGAGCAGTTCTTC

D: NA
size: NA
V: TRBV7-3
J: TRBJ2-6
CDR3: CASSLFGSGANVLTF
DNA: TGTGCCAGCAGCTTATTTGGCTCTGGGGCCAACGTCCTGACTTTC

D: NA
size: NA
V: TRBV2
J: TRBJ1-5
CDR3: CASSEARVPGQPQHF
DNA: TGTGCCAGCAGTGAAGCGAGAGTGCCCGGTCAGCCCCAGCATTTT

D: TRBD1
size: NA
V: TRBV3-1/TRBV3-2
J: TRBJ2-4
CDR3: CASSQVAGGTSKNIQYF
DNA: TGTGCCAGCAGCCAAGTGGCAGGGGGCACATCCAAAAACATTCAGTACTTC

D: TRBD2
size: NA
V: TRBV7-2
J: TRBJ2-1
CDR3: CASSLVGGADEQFF
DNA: TGTGCCAGCAGCTTAGTCGGGGGGGCCGATGAGCAGTTCTTC

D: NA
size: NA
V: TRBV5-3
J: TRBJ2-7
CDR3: CASTGGHHLKNYEQYF
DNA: TGTGCCAGCACGGGCGGCCATCACCTTAAAAACTACGAGCAGTACTTC

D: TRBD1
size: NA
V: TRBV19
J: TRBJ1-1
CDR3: CASSMFATGDTEAFF
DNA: TGTGCCAGTAGTATGTTTGCGACAGGGGACACTGAAGCTTTCTTT

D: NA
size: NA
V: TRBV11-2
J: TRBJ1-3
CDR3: CASSLVGSGAGNTIYF
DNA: TGTGCCAGCAGCTTAGTGGGTTCAGGGGCTGGAAACACCATATATTTT

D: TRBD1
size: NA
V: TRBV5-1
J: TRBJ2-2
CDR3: CASSTIGTGAGELFF
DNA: TGCGCCAGCAGCACCATCGGGACAGGGGCCGGGGAGCTGTTTTTT

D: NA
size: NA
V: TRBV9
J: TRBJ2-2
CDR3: CASTRTGSASELFF
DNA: TGTGCCAGTACGAGAACTGGATCGGCGTCGGAGCTGTTTTTT

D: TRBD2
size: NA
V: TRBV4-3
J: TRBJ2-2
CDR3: CASSQFFGGVGGELFF
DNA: TGCGCCAGCAGCCAATTTTTCGGGGGGGTTGGCGGGGAGCTGTTTTTT

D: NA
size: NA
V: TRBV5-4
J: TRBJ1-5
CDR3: CASSFGGGEPQHF
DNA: TGTGCCAGCAGCTTCGGAGGGGGGGAGCCCCAGCATTTT

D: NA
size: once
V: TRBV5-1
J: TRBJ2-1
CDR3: CASRPGAYNEQFF
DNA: TGCGCCAGCCGTCCAGGGGCCTACAATGAGCAGTTCTTC

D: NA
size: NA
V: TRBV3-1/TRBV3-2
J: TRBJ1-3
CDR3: CASSQGYQNTIYF
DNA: TGTGCCAGCAGCCAGGGATATCAAAACACCATATATTTT

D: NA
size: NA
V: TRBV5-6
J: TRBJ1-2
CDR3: CASSQGRYYGYTF
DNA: TGTGCCAGCAGCCAAGGACGGTATTATGGCTACACCTTC

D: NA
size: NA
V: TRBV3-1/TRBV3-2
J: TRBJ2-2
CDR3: CASSQPTRRRGRGSGELFF
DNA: TGTGCCAGCAGCCAACCTACCAGGAGGAGGGGGCGAGGTTCCGGGGAGCTGTTTTTT

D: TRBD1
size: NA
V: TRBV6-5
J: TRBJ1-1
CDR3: CASSYSSGTGNLEAFF
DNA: TGTGCCAGCAGTTACTCGAGTGGGACAGGGAACCTTGAAGCTTTCTTT

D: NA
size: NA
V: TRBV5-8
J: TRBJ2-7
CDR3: CASSFSEDGSYEQYF
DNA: TGTGCCAGCAGCTTTTCGGAGGACGGCTCCTACGAGCAGTACTTC

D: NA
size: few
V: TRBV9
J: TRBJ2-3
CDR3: CASKESSMKDTQYF
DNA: TGTGCCAGTAAGGAGTCTAGCATGAAAGATACGCAGTATTTT

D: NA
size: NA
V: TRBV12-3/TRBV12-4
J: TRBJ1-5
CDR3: CASSFSNQPQHF
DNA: TGTGCCAGCAGTTTCTCTAATCAGCCCCAGCATTTT

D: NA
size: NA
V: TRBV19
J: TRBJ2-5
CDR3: CASANGPETQYF
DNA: TGTGCCAGTGCGAACGGCCCAGAGACCCAGTACTTC

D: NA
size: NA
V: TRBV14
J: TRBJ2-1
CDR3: CASSQERLAQYNEQFF
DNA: TGTGCCAGCAGCCAAGAGCGGCTAGCCCAATACAATGAGCAGTTCTTC

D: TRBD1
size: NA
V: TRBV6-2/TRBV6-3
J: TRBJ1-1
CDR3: CASSLVQGKEAFF
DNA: TGTGCCAGCAGCCTTGTACAGGGGAAAGAAGCTTTCTTT

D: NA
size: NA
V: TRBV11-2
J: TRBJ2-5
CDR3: CASSLTGGERETQYF
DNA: TGTGCCAGCAGCTTAACCGGGGGCGAGCGAGAGACCCAGTACTTC

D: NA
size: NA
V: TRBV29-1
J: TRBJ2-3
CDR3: CSVENRAGADTQYF
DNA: TGCAGCGTGGAGAACAGGGCCGGGGCAGATACGCAGTATTTT

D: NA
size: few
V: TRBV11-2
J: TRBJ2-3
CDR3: CASSGGTPPTDTQYF
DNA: TGTGCCAGCAGCGGGGGGACCCCACCCACAGATACGCAGTATTTT

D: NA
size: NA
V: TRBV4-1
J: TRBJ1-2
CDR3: CASSQSGRGYGYTF
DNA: TGCGCCAGCAGCCAATCCGGGAGGGGGTATGGCTACACCTTC

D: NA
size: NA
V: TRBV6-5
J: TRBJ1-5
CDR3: CATRLNQKRAIF
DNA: TGTGCCACCCGCCTCAACCAAAAGCGGGCAATTTTT

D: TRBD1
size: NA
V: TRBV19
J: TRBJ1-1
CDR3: CASRDRGDTEAFF
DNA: TGTGCCAGCAGGGACAGGGGAGACACTGAAGCTTTCTTT

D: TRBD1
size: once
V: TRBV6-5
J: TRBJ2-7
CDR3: CASSRTGTGVDEQYF
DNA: TGTGCCAGCAGTCGTACCGGGACAGGGGTCGACGAGCAGTACTTC